These T cell receptor beta chains were read from a single sample in a study of blood T cell repertoires in COVID-19. The repertoire was sequenced with immunoSEQ multiplex PCR; TCRdb's copy has only in-frame clones and lacks some. The sample shows some 130,000 clones, more than 75% of them seen only once. The specimen was peripheral blood. The receptors derive from a woman aged 70-85 years with COVID-19, enrolled during active disease. Each CDR3 is given with its conserved first and last residue. A D gene is named only where the DNA matches it firmly. Rows may omit the clone size; those that give it use once, few, many or a size class.

d_call: -; clone_size: -; v_call: TRBV18; j_call: TRBJ2-5; cdr3_aa: CASSPTLAASQETQYF; cdr3_nt: TGTGCCAGCTCACCTACTTTAGCGGCCTCTCAAGAGACCCAGTACTTC
d_call: TRBD2; clone_size: -; v_call: TRBV28; j_call: TRBJ2-7; cdr3_aa: CASSPAGLAGGTDYYEQYF; cdr3_nt: TGTGCCAGCAGTCCCGCCGGACTAGCGGGGGGCACGGATTACTACGAGCAGTACTTC
d_call: TRBD1; clone_size: -; v_call: TRBV19; j_call: TRBJ1-5; cdr3_aa: CASSPRTGASFGNQPQHF; cdr3_nt: TGTGCCAGTAGTCCCCGGACAGGGGCTAGTTTCGGCAATCAGCCCCAGCATTTT
d_call: TRBD1; clone_size: -; v_call: TRBV10-2; j_call: TRBJ1-1; cdr3_aa: CASSGTPTGGEWSSRMVNTEAFF; cdr3_nt: TGCGCCAGCAGCGGCACGCCGACAGGGGGCGAATGGAGCTCTAGGATGGTTAACACTGAAGCTTTCTTT
d_call: -; clone_size: few; v_call: TRBV18; j_call: TRBJ1-2; cdr3_aa: CASFSGAANYGYTF; cdr3_nt: TGTGCCAGCTTTTCAGGGGCGGCTAACTATGGCTACACCTTC
d_call: TRBD1; clone_size: -; v_call: TRBV6-2/TRBV6-3; j_call: TRBJ1-2; cdr3_aa: CASSPTDRGGGGYTF; cdr3_nt: TGTGCCAGCAGCCCCACGGACAGGGGAGGAGGAGGCTACACCTTC
d_call: -; clone_size: -; v_call: TRBV7-9; j_call: TRBJ2-1; cdr3_aa: CASSEQGNEQFF; cdr3_nt: TGTGCCAGCAGCGAACAGGGCAATGAGCAGTTCTTC
d_call: -; clone_size: -; v_call: TRBV12-3/TRBV12-4; j_call: TRBJ1-2; cdr3_aa: CASSFSTGRGYTF; cdr3_nt: TGTGCCAGCAGTTTTTCGACAGGTAGGGGCTACACCTTC
d_call: -; clone_size: -; v_call: TRBV7-3; j_call: TRBJ2-5; cdr3_aa: CASSRQGLETQYF; cdr3_nt: TGTGCCAGCAGCCGACAGGGACTGGAGACCCAGTACTTC
d_call: -; clone_size: few; v_call: TRBV18; j_call: TRBJ1-1; cdr3_aa: CASSPPRAQYTEAFF; cdr3_nt: TGTGCCAGCTCACCCCCCAGGGCTCAATACACTGAAGCTTTCTTT